The T cell receptor beta chain described here comes from a study of naive and memory T cell subsets. Germline CDR1 DFQATT, CDR2 SNEGSKA (reference sequence). The ends lost 6 bases at V and 1 base at J; junction bases unmatched: 4. This CDR3 is 13 amino acids long. General observations from the study: Naive repertoires, especially CD8, held a few larger clonotypes, possibly memory cells re-expressing CD45RA.

The sample holds a few counts of this clonotype. Its antigen is as yet unknown. CD4 T cells were positively selected, then CD8 T cells from the CD4-negative fraction. Cells stained for CD3, CD4, CD8, CD45RA, CD27 and viability were sorted into four CD45RA/CD27 subsets. An equimolar mix of two oligonucleotides served as the beta constant-region primer for TRBC1 and TRBC2. Four rounds of PCR amplified the ligated cDNA using nested alpha and beta constant-region primers plus SP2. MiXCR, run by TCRdb on the UMI-ligation and nested PCR reads, gives a single entry per CDR3 protein. The table lists roughly 100,000 distinct CDR3 sequences, 14% of them singletons, with approximately 2.8% in the top ten.

Sample: naive CD8+ T cells from blood. The chain is built from TRBV20-1 and TRBJ2-3; 7 positions agree with TRBD1. The receptor was derived from a human donor in good health. In DNA form, the CDR3 reads TGCAGTGCCTCTACAGGGGGCACAGATACGCAGTATTTT. As protein: CSASTGGTDTQYF.